This T cell receptor (beta chain) derives from a study of cytomegalovirus exposure and HLA in healthy donors. Study-level findings and limits: Being indistinguishable, some V segments were excluded, TRBV6-2 and TRBV6-3 among them.

Both 60 Vbeta primers and 13 Jbeta primers went into the PCR. Produced via immunoSEQ multiplex PCR; TCRdb's table is partial and in-frame only. The sample contains about 100,000 clones, 77% of which appear only once. A note on this clone: The antigen is not known.

This CDR3 is 13 amino acids long. CDR1 and CDR2 (germline): MNHNS, SASEGT. Deletions cut 2 bases from V and 5 bases from J, with 7 bases between. Sequencing was done on a sample of PBMCs. This clonotype was obtained from a male donor in good health and CMV-seronegative. This chain joins TRBV6-1 and TRBJ1-5; D remains unclear. The CDR3 DNA reads as TGTGCCAGCAGTGAAAACGGTGATCAGCCCCAGCATTTT. Protein sequence: CASSENGDQPQHF.